One sample yielded the 6 T cell receptor beta chains listed below, sequenced in a study of cytomegalovirus exposure and HLA in healthy donors. Vbeta (60) and Jbeta (13) primers were used in the PCR. Clones were read by immunoSEQ multiplex PCR, and TCRdb kept only the in-frame ones, dropping some. The repertoire holds around 100,000 clones, with around 66% as singletons. Input material: PBMCs. The receptors were sampled from a man between 18 and 29 years old in good health and CMV-seropositive.

The CDR3 DNA reads TGTGCCAGCAGTACACTGGACAGGTTCGATGAGCAGTTCTTC. Translation gives CASSTLDRFDEQFF. This chain links TRBV27 with TRBJ2-1; TRBD1 matches at 7 bases. Per germline, CDR1 MNHEY and CDR2 SMNVEV (reference sequence). This CDR3 comprises 14 residues. After removal of 5 bases from V and 8 bases from J, the junction contained 9 bases not matched to a gene.

This clone has only one observation. The chain carries TRBV5-1 and TRBJ2-2; 8 nucleotides line up with TRBD1. Unmatched junction bases numbered 4, after V lost 4 bases and J lost 5 bases. Germline CDR1 and CDR2: SGHRS and YFSETQ. CDR3 length: 14 amino acids. This CDR3 reads CASSPDRATGELFF. The CDR3 bases are TGCGCCAGCAGCCCGGACAGGGCGACCGGGGAGCTGTTTTTT.

This clone came up once. Here the CDR3 reads CASSYSGVGTDQAFF. The CDR3 nucleotides are TGTGCCAGCAGTTACTCGGGGGTTGGGACAGATCAAGCTTTCTTT. This sequence joins TRBV6-5 and TRBJ1-1; 7 positions match TRBD1. CDR1 MNHEY and CDR2 SVGAGI come from the germline V gene. J lost 9 bases, V lost 0 bases, and 10 bases had no gene match. The length of the CDR3 is 15 residues.

The rearrangement uses TRBV30 and TRBJ2-5; maybe TRBD2 (5 bases). The J call could be wrong; TRBJ2-7 is a better fit for the DNA end. The CDR3 has 12 residues. Germline V CDR1 and CDR2: GTSNPN, SVGIG (reference sequence). The CDR3 sequence: CAWRSGSYEQYF. DNA for the CDR3: TGTGCCTGGAGATCGGGGTCCTACGAGCAGTACTTC.

A few counts support this clone. The chain has TRBV25-1 and TRBJ1-1, with D hard to call. CDR1 and CDR2 from the germline V gene are MGHDK and SYGVNS. V was cut by 3 bases and J by 6 bases, with 8 bases left in between. This CDR3 has 12 residues. CDR3 DNA sequence: TGTGCCAGCAGTGACCTCGTCGCTGAAGCTTTCTTT. Amino acids: CASSDLVAEAFF.

This clone was seen a few times. The chain couples TRBV15 to TRBJ1-2; D is unresolved. Trimming removed 0 bases at V and 8 bases at J, with 13 bases between. Germline V gene sequence: CDR1 LNHNV, CDR2 YYDKDF (reference sequence). The CDR3 is 14 amino acids. Written as DNA, the CDR3 is TGTGCCACCAGCAGAGATCTGGAGGGATTAGGCTACACCTTC. This gives the protein CATSRDLEGLGYTF.